This TCR beta chain was captured by sequencing in a study of early T cells in non-severe SARS-CoV-2 infection. TCRdb ran MiXCR on the 5' RACE reads and lists one entry per CDR3 protein. The table includes fewer than 55,000 distinct CDR3 sequences, over 8% detected once. Germline CDR1 DFQATT, CDR2 SNEGSKA (reference sequence). This CDR3 has 14 residues. V gave up 1 base and J gave up 5 bases, with 11 bases separating them. This clonotype appeared many times. The sequence was collected from an adult who was a healthcare worker with PCR-confirmed SARS-CoV-2 infection or an uninfected control (not recorded which). Input material: whole blood. The chain links TRBV20-1 to TRBJ2-2; D possibly corresponds to TRBD1 (6 bases). The CDR3, as DNA: TGCAGTGCTAGAGTAGGGGGAACGACCGGGGAGCTGTTTTTT. Amino acids: CSARVGGTTGELFF.